A selection of T cell receptor beta chains follows, all from one sample in a study of beta chain features in type 1 diabetes. The data were produced by immunoSEQ multiplex PCR, yet TCRdb's version contains in-frame clones alone and is incomplete. Of roughly 400,000 clones detected, 8.5% to 10% appear once; the ten largest clones hold roughly 0.54%. The sequenced sample was central memory CD4+ T cells from blood. These receptors were obtained from a man younger than 40 with type 1 diabetes. CDR3s include the opening cysteine and the closing phenylalanine or tryptophan. D genes are given only for firm matches. The size field is filled for only some rows; it gives once, few, many or a size class.

- TRBJ1-3 TRBV5-6 - TGTGCCAGCAGCTCTCCTGGGACCACCCGCTCTGGAAACACCATATATTTT CASSSPGTTRSGNTIYF
- TRBJ2-5 TRBV27 few TGTGCCAGCCGCAGTTTACTGGAGACCCAGTACTTC CASRSLLETQYF
- TRBJ1-5 TRBV7-2 few TGTGCCAGCAGCTTAGGCAGCGGGGTAGGCGATCAGCCCCAGCATTTT CASSLGSGVGDQPQHF
- TRBJ1-1 TRBV7-9 few TGCGCCAGCAGCCAAGATTGGGACATGAGGAACACTGAAGCTTTCTTT CASSQDWDMRNTEAFF
TRBD2 TRBJ2-3 TRBV7-2 few TGTGCCAGCAGTCGCCAACCCCTAGCGGGCACAGATACGCAGTATTTT CASSRQPLAGTDTQYF
- TRBJ1-1 TRBV7-2 few TGTGCCAGCAGCTTAAATTTGGGGACTGAAGCTTTCTTT CASSLNLGTEAFF
TRBD1 TRBJ2-2 TRBV29-1 few TGCAGCGGGGGACAGGGGGCCCCCGGGGAGCTGTTTTTT CSGGQGAPGELFF
TRBD1 TRBJ1-4 TRBV7-9 - TGTGCCAGCAGCTATACAGGGGGCAAGGATGAAAAACTGTTTTTT CASSYTGGKDEKLFF
- TRBJ2-1 TRBV7-2 many TGTGCCAGCAGCTGGGGACGGTATGAGCAGTTCTTC CASSWGRYEQFF
- TRBJ2-2 TRBV19 few TGTGCCAGTAGTCAACAGGCCAACACCGGGGAGCTGTTTTTT CASSQQANTGELFF
- TRBJ2-7 TRBV28 few TGTGCCAGCAGTTTAGGTCAATCCTACGAGCAGTACTTC CASSLGQSYEQYF
- TRBJ2-4 TRBV5-4 few TGTGCCAGCAGCTTGGAACAAGTCTTAGCCAAAAACATTCAGTACTTC CASSLEQVLAKNIQYF
TRBD2 TRBJ2-3 TRBV11-3 few TGTGCCAGCAGCTCGGGTAGCGGGAAAACAGATACGCAGTATTTT CASSSGSGKTDTQYF
- TRBJ2-1 TRBV19 many TGTGCCAGTAGTATTGTCGATGAGCAGTTCTTC CASSIVDEQFF
- TRBJ1-1 TRBV28 few TGTGCCAGCAGTTTGGCCGACAGGCGCAAAAAAGCTTTCTTT CASSLADRRKKAFF
TRBD1 TRBJ2-7 TRBV7-9 few TGTGCCAGCAGCTTAGGGGGACAGTCCTACGAGCAGTACTTC CASSLGGQSYEQYF
TRBD2 TRBJ2-1 TRBV6-1 many TGTGCCAGCAGTGAAGGGACTAGCGGGAGCAATGAGCAGTTCTTC CASSEGTSGSNEQFF
- TRBJ2-6 TRBV28 - TGTGCCAGCACTGGGGCGGCATTGGAGACTGGGGCCAACGTCCTGACTTTC CASTGAALETGANVLTF
- TRBJ1-1 TRBV9 few TGTGCCAGCAGCGGACCGGGGGCAGCGAACACTGAAGCTTTCTTT CASSGPGAANTEAFF
- TRBJ1-1 TRBV5-1 - TGCGCCAGCAGCTTGGGGAGACAGCAAGAAGCTTTCTTT CASSLGRQQEAFF
- TRBJ1-5 TRBV19 few TGTGCCAGTATCAACGACAGGCTCCAGGGGCCCCAGCATTTT CASINDRLQGPQHF
TRBD1 TRBJ2-2 TRBV7-9 - TGTGCCAGCAGCATGACAGGGCGCGGGGAGCTGTTTTTT CASSMTGRGELFF
TRBD1 TRBJ2-7 TRBV7-3 - TGTGCCAGCAGCCAAAGCGGGACAGGGCGAAACTACGAGCAGTACTTC CASSQSGTGRNYEQYF
TRBD1 TRBJ1-2 TRBV5-1 - TGCGCCAGCAGCCCCGGGACAGGGTATGGCTACACCTTC CASSPGTGYGYTF
- TRBJ2-7 TRBV4-2 few TGTGCCAGCAGCCAAGATGAGCAGGCAGCAAGTGGGCAGTACTTC CASSQDEQAASGQYF
TRBD1 TRBJ1-2 TRBV27 few TGTGCCAGCAGTTTTCGACAGGGGGCTTATGGCTACACCTTC CASSFRQGAYGYTF